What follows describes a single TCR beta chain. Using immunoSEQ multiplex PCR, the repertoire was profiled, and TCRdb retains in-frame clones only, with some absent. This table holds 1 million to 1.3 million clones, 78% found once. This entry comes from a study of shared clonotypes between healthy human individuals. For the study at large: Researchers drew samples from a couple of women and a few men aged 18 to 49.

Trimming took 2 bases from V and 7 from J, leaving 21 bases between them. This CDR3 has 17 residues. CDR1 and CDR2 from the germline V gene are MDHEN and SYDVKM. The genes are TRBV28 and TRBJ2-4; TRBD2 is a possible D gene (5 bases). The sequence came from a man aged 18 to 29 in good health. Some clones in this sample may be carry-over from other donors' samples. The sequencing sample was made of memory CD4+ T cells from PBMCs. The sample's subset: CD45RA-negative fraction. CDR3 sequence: CASSLPARMGRGNIQYF. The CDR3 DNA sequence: TGTGCCAGCAGTTTACCGGCCCGAATGGGCAGAGGGAACATTCAGTACTTC.